This T cell receptor (beta chain) was sequenced for a study of T cells after yellow fever vaccination. Points from the study as a whole: In post-booster samples, most primary-vaccination clones reappeared (96% CD4, over 70% CD8). Repertoires obtained by FACS sorting could include abundant clonotypes that entered as contaminants from the bulk population. On re-exposure, the response was weaker but peaked faster, at day 5 versus 15.

This clonotype was found a few times. Its antigen is still unknown. V gave up 4 bases and J gave up 1 base; unmatched junction bases: 6. The CDR3 is 17 residues long. Germline lookup yields CDR1 KGHDR and CDR2 SFDVKD. A process of 5'RACE template switching, which added a universal primer site and UMIs, was used to make TCR cDNA. TCRdb reprocessed the 5' RACE reads via MiXCR and lists one record per CDR3 protein. The data contain about 200,000 distinct CDR3 sequences, approximately 3.2% of them singletons. V and J are TRBV24-1 and TRBJ2-6, with 7 positions matching TRBD1. The TCR comes from a man in his late teens or twenties who received the YFV17D yellow fever vaccine. The sample here was CD4+ T cells sorted from PBMCs, taken 10 days after the yellow fever booster vaccination. CDR3 nucleotide sequence: TGTGCCACCAGTGACTCTACCAGGGGGTCTGGGGCCAACGTCCTGACTTTC. Its translation is CATSDSTRGSGANVLTF.